The T cell receptor beta chain described here comes from a study of cytomegalovirus exposure and HLA in healthy donors. Across the whole study: Both the roughly 120 validation repertoires and the approximately 670 first-cohort repertoires used the same platform, as reported by a later analysis.

The repertoire was sequenced with immunoSEQ multiplex PCR; TCRdb's copy has only in-frame clones and lacks some. The sample yields roughly 300,000 clones, roughly 90% seen once. There are 14 residues in the CDR3. The V gene's germline CDR1 is SQVTM and CDR2 ANQGSEA. V shed 3 bases, J shed 8 bases, and the junction held 10 bases outside the gene matches. Study-level points and caveats: The authors enumerated roughly 180 TCR beta chains as linked to cytomegalovirus.

Of note for this clone: What it recognizes is unknown.

The chain uses TRBV29-1 and TRBJ2-4; TRBD2 agrees at 7 bases. This receptor was taken from a woman between 18 and 30 years old in good health and CMV-seronegative. The sample consisted of PBMCs. CDR3 bases: TGCAGCGTTGATCCAGGGCGGGGAGGGGACATTCAGTACTTC. Its protein is CSVDPGRGGDIQYF.